This T cell receptor (beta chain) was captured by sequencing in a study of blood T cell repertoires in COVID-19. Study background: Sources were T cells, B-cell-depleted T cells, or PBMCs; the material itself was cDNA or gDNA.

Per the original methods: Amplification from reference gene primers served as the basis for estimated nucleated cell counts. Sequencing used immunoSEQ multiplex PCR; TCRdb keeps in-frame clones, though not all of them. V and J calls plus clone size are reproduced from that table; the DNA served to infer D and trimming. Of nearly 300,000 clones listed, roughly 84% are singletons. The origin of this receptor is a human donor with COVID-19, enrolled during active disease. The donor label of this sample is uncertain. Sample: peripheral blood.

As DNA, the CDR3 is TGTGCCAGTAGGAGGGGGGGGACCCAGTACTTC. It encodes CASRRGGTQYF. V gene TRBV19 combines with J gene TRBJ2-5, with D tentatively TRBD2 (7 bases). The CDR3 contains 11 residues. V gave up 6 bases and J gave up 7 bases, with 9 bases separating them. Germline V gene sequence: CDR1 LNHDA, CDR2 SQIVND (reference sequence).